This TCR beta chain derives from a study of T cell repertoires in MIS-A myocarditis. This clone was counted once. Germline-derived CDR1 and CDR2 are LNHDA and SQIVND (reference sequence). The CDR3 spans 15 residues. The junction had 9 bases not matched to a gene; V was cut back by 3 bases and J by 6 bases. Produced via immunoSEQ multiplex PCR; TCRdb's table is partial and in-frame only. The sample consists of about 11,000 clones, roughly 83% of them appearing once. This TCR was recovered from a man younger than 35 with fulminant myocarditis from multisystem inflammatory syndrome in adults (MIS-A) after COVID-19. The chain has TRBV19 and TRBJ2-7; 9 bases match TRBD1. The sample comprised right ventricle heart tissue obtained at autopsy. This CDR3 is CASSIPGQGIGEQYF. CDR3 DNA: TGTGCCAGTAGTATCCCGGGACAGGGTATTGGCGAGCAGTACTTC.